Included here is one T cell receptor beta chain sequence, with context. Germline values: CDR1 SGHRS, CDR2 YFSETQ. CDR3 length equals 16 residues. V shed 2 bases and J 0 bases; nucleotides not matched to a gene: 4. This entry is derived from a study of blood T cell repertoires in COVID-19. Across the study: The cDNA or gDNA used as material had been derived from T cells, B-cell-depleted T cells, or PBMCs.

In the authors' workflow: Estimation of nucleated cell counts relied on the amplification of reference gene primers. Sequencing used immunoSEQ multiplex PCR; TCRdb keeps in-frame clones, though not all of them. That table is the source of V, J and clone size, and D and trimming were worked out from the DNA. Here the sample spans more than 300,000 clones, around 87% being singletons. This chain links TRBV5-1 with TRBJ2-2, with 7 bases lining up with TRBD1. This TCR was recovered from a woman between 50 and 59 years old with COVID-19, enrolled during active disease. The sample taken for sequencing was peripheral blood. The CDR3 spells CASSFRTGTNTGELFF. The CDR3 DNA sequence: TGCGCCAGCAGCTTCAGGACAGGCACGAACACCGGGGAGCTGTTTTTT.